This T cell receptor (beta chain) was retrieved from a study of shared T cell receptors in the human thymus. The CDR3 has 11 amino acids. With 11 bases removed from V and 1 base from J, the gap between germline ends came to 8 bases. Germline V CDR1 and CDR2: ENHRY, SYGVKD. Here immunoSEQ multiplex PCR was the method, and the copy in TCRdb shows in-frame clones only, minus some. The sample includes under 450,000 clones, just under 95% of them seen just once. Sequences were obtained from thymocytes. The rearrangement joins TRBV10-3 to TRBJ1-1; D not certain. The receptor comes from a human donor. The CDR3, as DNA: TGTGCCTCCAAGGGGAACACTGAAGCTTTCTTT. Translated: CASKGNTEAFF.